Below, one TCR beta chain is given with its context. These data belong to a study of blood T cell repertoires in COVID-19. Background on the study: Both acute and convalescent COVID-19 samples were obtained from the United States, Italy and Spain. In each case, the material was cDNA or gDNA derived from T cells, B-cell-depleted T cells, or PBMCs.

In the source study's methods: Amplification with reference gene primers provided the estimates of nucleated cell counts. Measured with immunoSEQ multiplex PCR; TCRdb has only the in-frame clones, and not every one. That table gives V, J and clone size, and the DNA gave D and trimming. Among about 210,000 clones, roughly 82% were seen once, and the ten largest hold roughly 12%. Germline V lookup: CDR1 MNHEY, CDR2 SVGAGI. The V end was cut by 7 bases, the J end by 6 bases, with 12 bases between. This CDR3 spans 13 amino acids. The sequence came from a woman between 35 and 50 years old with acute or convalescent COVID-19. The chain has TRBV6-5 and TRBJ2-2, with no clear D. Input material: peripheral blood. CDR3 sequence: CASKPISAGELFF. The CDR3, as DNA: TGTGCCAGCAAACCGATATCGGCCGGGGAGCTGTTTTTT.